This T cell receptor beta chain was recovered during a study of blood T cell repertoires in COVID-19. Background on the study: Acute and convalescent COVID-19 samples came from the United States, Italy and Spain.

Trimming at V came to 2 bases and at J to 4 bases, leaving 4 bases not matched to a gene. The germline CDR1 and CDR2 sequences are MDHEN and SYDVKM. This CDR3 contains 15 residues. This table comes from immunoSEQ multiplex PCR, and its TCRdb copy is limited to in-frame clones, with some not included. The sample contains about 74,000 clones, 80% to 95% of which appear only once. Sequencing used peripheral blood. This sequence was found in a woman aged 45-60 years in a cohort sampled during active COVID-19. The chain recombines TRBV28 with TRBJ1-5, with 8 nucleotides matching TRBD1. CDR3 in amino acids: CASSLPGQENQPQHF. The CDR3 region has the DNA TGTGCCAGCAGTTTACCGGGACAGGAAAATCAGCCCCAGCATTTT.